What follows are 27 T cell receptor beta chains derived from one specimen sequenced in a study of blood T cells in healthy people across ages. A second PCR of roughly 6 to 12 cycles used a sample-barcoded 5' primer and a J-beta primer mix. TCRdb re-derived calls from the 5' RACE reads in MiXCR, one entry per CDR3 protein. This table holds hundreds of thousands of distinct CDR3 sequences, more than 55% found once. The sequencing input was blood. These receptors all stem from a man aged 40-49 years in good health.

This clonotype has a single count. The chain has TRBV3-1 and TRBJ2-4; TRBD1 agrees at 7 bases. The end of the DNA is better explained by TRBJ2-5, so the J call may be wrong. This CDR3 spans 14 amino acids. Germline assignment: CDR1 LGHDT and CDR2 YNNKEL (reference sequence). CDR3 sequence reads: CASSQQTGKGTQYF. Written as DNA, the CDR3 is TGTGCCAGCAGCCAACAGACAGGGAAGGGGACCCAGTACTTC.

This chain joins TRBV6-5 and TRBJ2-3, with 8 nucleotides matching TRBD1. The germline V gene encodes CDR1 MNHEY and CDR2 SVGAGI. V was clipped by 5 bases and J by 9 bases; unmatched bases: 4. There are 12 residues in the CDR3. CDR3 in DNA: TGTGCCAGCAGTCAGGGACAGGTAACGCAGTATTTT. Translation gives CASSQGQVTQYF.

The rearrangement joins TRBV7-3 to TRBJ2-7; D unresolved. V was clipped by 2 bases and J by 4 bases, with 12 bases between them. CDR1 SGHTA and CDR2 FQGTGA come from the germline V gene. The length of the CDR3 is 14 residues. CDR3 nucleotides: TGTGCCAGCAGCTTACTCGCTGAAGGTTACGAGCAGTACTTC. It is translated as CASSLLAEGYEQYF.

The rearrangement uses TRBV7-8 and TRBJ2-1; D is ambiguous. Trimming removed 3 bases from V and 5 bases from J, with 14 bases in between. There are 15 residues in the CDR3. Germline V gene data show CDR1 as SGHVS and CDR2 as FQNEAQ. The CDR3 loop is CASSFLTTRNNEQFF. The CDR3 DNA sequence: TGTGCCAGCAGCTTTCTAACGACCCGAAACAATGAGCAGTTCTTC.

The rearrangement uses TRBV28 and TRBJ1-1; 8 nucleotides line up with TRBD1. The J segment lost 1 base and the V segment lost 3 bases, leaving 4 bases of the junction unmatched. This CDR3 has 15 residues. The germline CDR1 and CDR2 sequences are MDHEN and SYDVKM. The CDR3 loop is CASSLTGAPNTEAFF. CDR3 coding DNA: TGTGCCAGCAGTTTGACAGGGGCCCCGAACACTGAAGCTTTCTTT.

The chain combines TRBV3-1 with TRBJ1-4; D gene unclear. The CDR3 loop spans 13 amino acids. Germline values: CDR1 LGHDT, CDR2 YNNKEL (reference sequence). Trimming took 4 bases from V and 8 from J, leaving 11 bases between them. CDR3 region: CASSPSTLEKLFF. The CDR3, as DNA: TGTGCCAGCAGCCCCTCGACGTTAGAAAAACTGTTTTTT.

The rearrangement links TRBV7-9 to TRBJ2-1, with D maybe TRBD2 (6 bases). The germline gives CDR1 SEHNR, CDR2 FQNEAQ (reference sequence). The CDR3 is 15 amino acids. V was shortened by 5 bases and J by 7 bases, with 18 bases between the two germline ends. For the CDR3, the DNA is TGTGCCAGCAGCCAGCGAGTAGCGGCCCATAATGAGCAGTTCTTC. Translated: CASSQRVAAHNEQFF.

V usage is TRBV28 and J usage is TRBJ2-3, with a possible D match to TRBD1 (5 bases). CDR1 is MDHEN and CDR2 is SYDVKM in the germline V gene. Between the trimmed V and J ends, which lost 3 bases and 1 base, there was a span of 14 bases. The CDR3 covers 16 residues. The CDR3 region has the DNA TGTGCCAGCAGTTTCGGATGGGGCGGCCGCACAGATACGCAGTATTTT. It codes for CASSFGWGGRTDTQYF.

The gene calls are TRBV29-1 and TRBJ2-4; 9 bases are a match to TRBD2. Losses at the gene ends were 5 bases for V and 13 bases for J; bases not matched to a gene: 18. The CDR3 is 15 residues long. CDR1 SQVTM and CDR2 ANQGSEA come from the germline V gene. DNA for the CDR3: TGCAGCGTTAACGGAAGGGGACTAGCCGTTAATGAGCAGTACTTC. Encoded protein: CSVNGRGLAVNEQYF. The complete variable domain, with remaining parts taken from reference TRBV29-1 and TRBJ2-4, reads SAVISQKPSRDICQRGTSLTIQCQVDSQVTMMFWYRQQPGQSLTLIATANQGSEATYESGFVIDKFPISRPNLTFSTLTVSNMSPEDSSIYLCSVNGRGLAVNEQYFGAGTRLSVL.

The chain is built from TRBV28 and TRBJ2-5; 8 nucleotides align to TRBD1. CDR1 and CDR2 from the germline V gene are MDHEN and SYDVKM. V dropped 7 bases and J dropped 5; count of bases not matched to a gene: 12. This CDR3 has 15 residues. The CDR3 DNA reads as TGTGCCAGCACTTCCTTAGGACAGGGCGAGGAGACCCAGTACTTC. Translation: CASTSLGQGEETQYF.

This sequence joins TRBV15 and TRBJ2-3; no clear D. V was trimmed by 0 bases and J by 13 bases, leaving 17 bases between them. In germline, CDR1 is LNHNV, CDR2 YYDKDF (reference sequence). This CDR3 region has 14 residues. The CDR3 DNA follows: TGTGCCACCAGCAGAGATCGGGTAAAGATGTCCGAGTATTTT. Encoded protein: CATSRDRVKMSEYF.

The chain carries TRBV7-9 and TRBJ2-7; the D gene is possibly TRBD1 (6 bases). Looked up from germline, CDR1 is SEHNR and CDR2 is FQNEAQ (reference sequence). The CDR3 is 15 residues long. The germline V and J ends were trimmed by 5 bases and 3 bases, with 17 bases remaining between them. CDR3 sequence reads: CASSLIQGSHYEQYF. CDR3 coding DNA: TGTGCCAGCAGCCTAATTCAGGGGTCTCACTACGAGCAGTACTTC.

V gene TRBV7-3 combines with J gene TRBJ2-1; unclear D gene. TRBJ2-7 matches the DNA end more closely, so the J call is doubtful. Germline assignment: CDR1 SGHTA and CDR2 FQGTGA. This CDR3 is 15 amino acids long. CDR3 nucleotide sequence: TGTGCCAGCAGCTTTGACCGGAGCTCCTACAATGAGCAGTACTTC. It translates to CASSFDRSSYNEQYF.

The chain links TRBV4-2 to TRBJ2-7; 9 nucleotides match TRBD1. V lost 0 bases, J lost 4 bases, and 7 bases stayed unmatched. This CDR3 is built from 16 residues. Germline lookup yields CDR1 LGHNA and CDR2 YNFKEQ. The CDR3 DNA reads as TGTGCCAGCAGCCAAGAGCTGGGACAGGGAGAATACGAGCAGTACTTC. Protein sequence: CASSQELGQGEYEQYF.

The genes are TRBV18 and TRBJ2-7; D call uncertain. The J call may not be correct, given that the DNA end is closer to TRBJ2-4. Germline V CDR1 and CDR2: KGHSH, LQKENI. The CDR3 contains 14 residues. The CDR3 spells CASSRAGPRNIQYF. The CDR3 region has the DNA TGTGCCAGCTCACGGGCCGGGCCCAGGAACATTCAGTACTTC.

The CDR3 protein is CASMDLYQPQHF. CDR3 DNA: TGTGCCAGCATGGACCTCTATCAGCCCCAGCATTTT. The chain recombines TRBV2 with TRBJ1-5, with D hard to call. Germline V gene lookup returns CDR1 SNHLY and CDR2 FYNNEI. This CDR3 is 12 amino acids long. The V and J ends lost 7 bases and 5 bases respectively, with 9 bases between them.

The chain couples TRBV7-3 to TRBJ2-5; D unclear. The CDR3 loop spans 16 amino acids. Trimming removed 2 bases at V and 2 bases at J, with 15 bases between. In germline, CDR1 is SGHTA, CDR2 FQGTGA. Here the CDR3 reads CASSLFASRNQETQYF. Here the CDR3 DNA reads TGTGCCAGCAGCTTATTCGCTAGTCGGAATCAAGAGACCCAGTACTTC.

This rearrangement joins TRBV14 to TRBJ2-3; D remains ambiguous. The CDR3 contains 16 residues. Per the germline V gene, CDR1 is SGHDN and CDR2 is FVKESK. V was shortened by 1 base and J by 7 bases, with 18 bases between the two germline ends. The CDR3 region has the DNA TGTGCCAGCAGCCAAGTTAAGAACCTCGTCCTACATACGCAGTATTTT. It codes for CASSQVKNLVLHTQYF.

This clonotype was detected a few times. The chain links TRBV3-1 to TRBJ2-3, with TRBD2 matching 9 bases. This CDR3 contains 18 residues. The germline CDR1 and CDR2 sequences are LGHDT and YNNKEL (reference sequence). With V trimmed by 0 bases and J by 1 base, 8 bases remained unmatched. This CDR3 is CASSQDPGLAYGTDTQYF. The CDR3 DNA reads as TGTGCCAGCAGCCAAGACCCTGGACTAGCGTATGGCACAGATACGCAGTATTTT.

This clonotype was found a few times. The genes are TRBV6-2 or TRBV6-3 and TRBJ1-4; D ambiguous. The CDR3 runs 11 residues. Looked up from germline, CDR1 is MNHEY and CDR2 is SVGEGT. The V and J ends lost 6 bases and 8 bases respectively, with 7 bases between them. The CDR3 region has the DNA TGTGCCAGCAGAACGAGAGAAAAACTGTTTTTT. Protein: CASRTREKLFF.

This clonotype occurred once. The chain carries TRBV6-6 and TRBJ1-1; 7 positions agree with TRBD1. The CDR3 runs 17 residues. In germline, CDR1 is MNHNY, CDR2 SVGAGI (reference sequence). Unmatched junction bases numbered 9, after V lost 2 bases and J lost 0 bases. CDR3 loop: CASSYPSPGGLNTEAFF. CDR3 bases: TGTGCCAGCAGTTACCCTTCCCCAGGGGGTTTGAACACTGAAGCTTTCTTT.

This clonotype was observed a single time. The J gene is TRBJ1-6, the V gene TRBV6-1; 7 bases align to TRBD1. Germline CDR1 is MNHNS and CDR2 is SASEGT. The V gene end was trimmed by 2 bases and the J gene end by 6 bases; junction bases not matched to a gene: 7. This CDR3 region has 16 residues. Here the CDR3 reads CASSESDAGGNSPLHF. The CDR3 DNA sequence: TGTGCCAGCAGTGAAAGTGATGCAGGGGGTAATTCACCCCTCCACTTT.

V gene TRBV20-1 combines with J gene TRBJ2-2; D is possibly TRBD2 (5 bases). The CDR3 covers 13 residues. The V gene lost 5 bases and the J gene lost 6 bases, with 13 bases spanning the gap. The germline gives CDR1 DFQATT, CDR2 SNEGSKA (reference sequence). This chain's CDR3 is CSAQGLPPGELFF. CDR3 nucleotide sequence: TGCAGTGCTCAAGGACTCCCACCCGGGGAGCTGTTTTTT.

This clonotype has more than one count but fewer than ten. The V and J genes are TRBV4-1 and TRBJ2-5, with a weak D call TRBD2 (6 bases). This CDR3 has 15 residues. CDR1 is MGHRA, CDR2 YSYEKL, per germline. V lost 0 bases and J lost 5, with 13 bases in between. This CDR3 is CASSQEGREAETQYF. The CDR3 DNA is TGCGCCAGCAGCCAAGAGGGAAGGGAGGCGGAGACCCAGTACTTC.

The V call is TRBV29-1, the J call TRBJ1-4; TRBD1 might be the D (5 bases). Germline CDR1 SQVTM, CDR2 ANQGSEA. The CDR3 loop spans 16 amino acids. Trimming pared 5 bases from V and 0 bases from J, leaving 16 bases between. The CDR3 is CSVRGGFFATNEKLFF. In DNA form, the CDR3 reads TGCAGCGTTCGGGGGGGATTTTTCGCAACTAATGAAAAACTGTTTTTT.

The chain combines TRBV29-1 with TRBJ2-3; 7 positions match TRBD2. CDR1 is SQVTM and CDR2 is ANQGSEA in the germline V gene. The trim removed 7 bases at V and 6 bases at J, leaving 16 bases unmatched. The CDR3 consists of 15 residues. CDR3 loop: CSGDPGRAGSDTQYF. In DNA, the CDR3 is TGCAGCGGGGACCCGGGACGAGCGGGGAGCGATACGCAGTATTTT.

The chain links TRBV20-1 to TRBJ2-7, with no clear D. CDR1 is DFQATT, CDR2 SNEGSKA, per germline (reference sequence). With 4 bases removed from V and 2 bases from J, the gap between germline ends came to 12 bases. CDR3 length: 13 residues. CDR3 nucleotide sequence: TGCAGTGCTACTACATCGTATGCCTACGAGCAGTACTTC. It specifies CSATTSYAYEQYF.